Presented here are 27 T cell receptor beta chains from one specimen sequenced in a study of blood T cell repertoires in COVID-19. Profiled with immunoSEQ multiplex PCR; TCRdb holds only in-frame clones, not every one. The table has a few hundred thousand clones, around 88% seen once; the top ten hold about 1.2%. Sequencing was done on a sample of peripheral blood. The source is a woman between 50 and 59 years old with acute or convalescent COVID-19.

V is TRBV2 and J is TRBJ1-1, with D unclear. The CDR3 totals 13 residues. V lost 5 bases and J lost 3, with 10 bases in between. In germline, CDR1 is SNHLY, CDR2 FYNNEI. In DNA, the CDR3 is TGTGCCAGCAGTCTGGGGAGGGACACTGAAGCTTTCTTT. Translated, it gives CASSLGRDTEAFF.

The CDR3: CASSDSKGGGAPGAQTNEKLFF. DNA for the CDR3: TGTGCCAGCAGTGACTCGAAAGGTGGGGGTGCCCCAGGGGCGCAAACTAATGAAAAACTGTTTTTT. The J gene is TRBJ1-4, the V gene TRBV6-4; D perhaps matches TRBD1 (6 bases). CDR1 is MRHNA, CDR2 SNTAGT, per germline. Between the trimmed V and J ends, which lost 0 bases and 1 base, there was a span of 27 bases. The CDR3 runs to 22 residues.

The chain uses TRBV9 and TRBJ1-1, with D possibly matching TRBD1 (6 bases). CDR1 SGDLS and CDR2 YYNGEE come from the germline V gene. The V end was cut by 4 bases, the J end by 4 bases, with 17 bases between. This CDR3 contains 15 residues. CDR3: CASSIYRDFGTEAFF. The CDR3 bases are TGTGCCAGCAGCATTTACAGGGATTTCGGCACTGAAGCTTTCTTT. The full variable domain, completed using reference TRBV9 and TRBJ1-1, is DSGVTQTPKHLITATGQRVTLRCSPRSGDLSVYWYQQSLDQGLQFLIQYYNGEERAKGNILERFSAQQFPDLHSELNLSSLELGDSALYFCASSIYRDFGTEAFFGQGTRLTVV.

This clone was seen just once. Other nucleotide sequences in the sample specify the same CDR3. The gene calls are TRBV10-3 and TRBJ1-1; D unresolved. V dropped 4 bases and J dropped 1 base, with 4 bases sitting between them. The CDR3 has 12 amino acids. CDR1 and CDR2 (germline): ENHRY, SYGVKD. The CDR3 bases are TGTGCCATCAGTGGCGGGAACACTGAAGCTTTCTTT. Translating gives CAISGGNTEAFF.

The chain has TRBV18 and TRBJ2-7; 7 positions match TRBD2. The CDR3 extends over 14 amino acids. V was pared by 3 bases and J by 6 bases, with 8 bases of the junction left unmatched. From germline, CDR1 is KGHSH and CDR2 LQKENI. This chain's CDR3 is CASSPGGGIGEQYV. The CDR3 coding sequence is TGTGCCAGCTCACCTGGGGGGGGGATCGGCGAGCAGTACGTC.

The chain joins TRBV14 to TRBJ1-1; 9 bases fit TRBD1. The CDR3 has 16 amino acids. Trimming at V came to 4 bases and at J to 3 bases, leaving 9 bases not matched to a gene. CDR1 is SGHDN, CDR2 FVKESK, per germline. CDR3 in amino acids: CASSLRTGGGHTEAFF. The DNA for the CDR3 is TGTGCCAGCAGCCTTCGAACAGGGGGCGGTCACACTGAAGCTTTCTTT.

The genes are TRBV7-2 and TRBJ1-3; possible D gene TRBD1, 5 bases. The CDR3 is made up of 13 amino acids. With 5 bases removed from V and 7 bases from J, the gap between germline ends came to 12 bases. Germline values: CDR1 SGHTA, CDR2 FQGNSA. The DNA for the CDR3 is TGTGCCAGCAGCCAGGGCGGGGTTAACACCATATATTTT. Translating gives CASSQGGVNTIYF.

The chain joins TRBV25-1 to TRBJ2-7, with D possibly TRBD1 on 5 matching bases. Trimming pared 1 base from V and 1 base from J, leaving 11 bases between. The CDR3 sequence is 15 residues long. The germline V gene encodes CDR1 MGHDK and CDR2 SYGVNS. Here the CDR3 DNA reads TGTGCCAGCAGTGAATTCAACGCAGGGTCCTACGAGCAGTACTTC. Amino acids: CASSEFNAGSYEQYF.

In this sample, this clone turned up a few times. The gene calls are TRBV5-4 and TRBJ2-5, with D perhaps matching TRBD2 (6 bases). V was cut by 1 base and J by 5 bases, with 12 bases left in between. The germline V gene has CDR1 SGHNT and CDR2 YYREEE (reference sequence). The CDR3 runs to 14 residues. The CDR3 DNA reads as TGTGCCAGCAGCTTGCCGCAGGAGGGGGAGACCCAGTACTTC. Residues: CASSLPQEGETQYF.

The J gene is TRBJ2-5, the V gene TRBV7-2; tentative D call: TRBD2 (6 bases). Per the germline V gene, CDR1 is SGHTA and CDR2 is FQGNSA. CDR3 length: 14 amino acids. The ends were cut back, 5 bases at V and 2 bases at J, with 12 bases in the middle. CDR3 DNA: TGTGCCAGCAGCAGGGACTGGAATCAAGAGACCCAGTACTTC. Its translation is CASSRDWNQETQYF.

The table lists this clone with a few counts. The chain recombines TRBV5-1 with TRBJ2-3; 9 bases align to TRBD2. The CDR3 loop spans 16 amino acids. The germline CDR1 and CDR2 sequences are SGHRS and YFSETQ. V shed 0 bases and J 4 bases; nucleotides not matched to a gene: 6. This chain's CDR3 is CASSLAEAGGPDTQYF. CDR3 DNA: TGCGCCAGCAGCTTGGCCGAAGCGGGAGGACCAGATACGCAGTATTTT.

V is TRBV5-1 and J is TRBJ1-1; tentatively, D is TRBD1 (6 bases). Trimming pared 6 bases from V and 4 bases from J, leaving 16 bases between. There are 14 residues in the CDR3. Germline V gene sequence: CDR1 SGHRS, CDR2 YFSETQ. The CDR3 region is CASTEGVRGTEAFF. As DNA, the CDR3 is TGCGCCAGCACCGAGGGGGTCAGAGGCACTGAAGCTTTCTTT.

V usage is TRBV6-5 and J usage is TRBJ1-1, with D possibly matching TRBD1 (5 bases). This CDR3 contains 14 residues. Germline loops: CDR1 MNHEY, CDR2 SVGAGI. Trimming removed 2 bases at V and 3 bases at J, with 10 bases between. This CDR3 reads CASSYRGDHTEAFF. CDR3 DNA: TGTGCCAGCAGTTACCGGGGGGACCACACTGAAGCTTTCTTT.

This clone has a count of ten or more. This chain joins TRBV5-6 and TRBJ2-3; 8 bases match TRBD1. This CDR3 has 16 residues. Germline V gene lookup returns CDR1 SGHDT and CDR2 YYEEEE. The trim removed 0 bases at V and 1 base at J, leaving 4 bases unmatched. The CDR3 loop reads CASSLVPGQGTDTQYF. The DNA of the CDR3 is TGTGCCAGCAGCTTGGTCCCGGGACAGGGCACAGATACGCAGTATTTT. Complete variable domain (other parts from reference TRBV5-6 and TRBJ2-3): DAGVTQSPTHLIKTRGQQVTLRCSPKSGHDTVSWYQQALGQGPQFIFQYYEEEERQRGNFPDRFSGHQFPNYSSELNVNALLLGDSALYLCASSLVPGQGTDTQYFGPGTRLTVL.

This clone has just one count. CDR3 amino acids: CASSRAGSYNEQFF. CDR3 coding DNA: TGTGCCAGCAGCAGGGCGGGTTCCTACAATGAGCAGTTCTTC. The rearrangement joins TRBV13 to TRBJ2-1; TRBD2 is a possible D gene (5 bases). Trimming removed 5 bases at V and 1 base at J, with 9 bases between. Germline CDR1 and CDR2: PRHDT and FYEKMQ (reference sequence). CDR3 length: 14 amino acids.

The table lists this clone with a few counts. The CDR3 here is CASSSFNSPLHF. The CDR3 DNA reads as TGCGCCAGCAGCTCTTTCAATTCACCCCTCCACTTT. V usage is TRBV4-1 and J usage is TRBJ1-6, with D hard to call. Per the germline V gene, CDR1 is MGHRA and CDR2 is YSYEKL. This CDR3 has 12 residues. The ends were cut back, 5 bases at V and 7 bases at J, with 6 bases in the middle.

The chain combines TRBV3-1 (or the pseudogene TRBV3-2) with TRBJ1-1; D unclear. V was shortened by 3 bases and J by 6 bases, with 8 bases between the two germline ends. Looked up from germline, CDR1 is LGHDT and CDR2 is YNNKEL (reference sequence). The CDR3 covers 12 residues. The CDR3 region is CASSHPEAEAFF. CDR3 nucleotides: TGTGCCAGCAGCCACCCGGAGGCTGAAGCTTTCTTT.

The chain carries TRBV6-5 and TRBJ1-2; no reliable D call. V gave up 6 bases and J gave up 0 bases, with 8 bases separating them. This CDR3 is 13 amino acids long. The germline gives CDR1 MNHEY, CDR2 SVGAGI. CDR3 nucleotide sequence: TGTGCCAGCAGGGCACAAGCTAACTATGGCTACACCTTC. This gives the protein CASRAQANYGYTF.

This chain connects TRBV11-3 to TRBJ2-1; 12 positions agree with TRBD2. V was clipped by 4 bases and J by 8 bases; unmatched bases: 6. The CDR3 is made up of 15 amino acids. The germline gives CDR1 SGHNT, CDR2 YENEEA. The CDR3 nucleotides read TGTGCCAGCAGCTCCCCGACTAGCGGGAGCGATGAGCAGTTCTTC. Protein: CASSSPTSGSDEQFF.

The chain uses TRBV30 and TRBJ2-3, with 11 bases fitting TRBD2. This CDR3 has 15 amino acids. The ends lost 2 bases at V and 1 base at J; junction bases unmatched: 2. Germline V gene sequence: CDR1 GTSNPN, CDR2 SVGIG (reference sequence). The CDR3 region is CAWSRGLAGTDTQYF. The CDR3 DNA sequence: TGTGCCTGGAGTCGGGGACTAGCGGGCACAGATACGCAGTATTTT.

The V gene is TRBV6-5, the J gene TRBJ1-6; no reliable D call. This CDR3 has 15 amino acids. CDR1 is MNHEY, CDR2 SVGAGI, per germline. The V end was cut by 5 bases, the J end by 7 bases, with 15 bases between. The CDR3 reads CASSPRNGRNSPLHF. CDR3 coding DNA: TGTGCCAGCAGTCCCCGGAACGGCAGGAATTCACCCCTCCACTTT.

CDR3 amino acids: CASSQGDSTGPQETQYF. The CDR3 DNA is TGTGCCAGCAGCCAAGGAGATAGCACAGGTCCCCAAGAGACCCAGTACTTC. This rearrangement joins TRBV4-2 to TRBJ2-5; a possible D gene is TRBD1 (5 bases). The germline CDR1 and CDR2 sequences are LGHNA and YNFKEQ. V was cut by 1 base and J by 1 base, with 16 bases left in between. The CDR3 is 17 amino acids.

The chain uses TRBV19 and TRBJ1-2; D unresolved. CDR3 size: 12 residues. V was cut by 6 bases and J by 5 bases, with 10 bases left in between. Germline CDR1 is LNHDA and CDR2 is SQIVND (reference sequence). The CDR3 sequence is CASRRNFYGYTF. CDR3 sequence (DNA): TGTGCCAGTAGACGAAACTTTTATGGCTACACCTTC.

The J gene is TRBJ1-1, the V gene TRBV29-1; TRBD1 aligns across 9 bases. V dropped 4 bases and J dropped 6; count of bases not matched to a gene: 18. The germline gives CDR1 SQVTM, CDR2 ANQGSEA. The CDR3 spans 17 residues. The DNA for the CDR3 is TGCAGCGTTGGTGGGGCCGGGACAGGGAGGGGATTCCCTGAAGCTTTCTTT. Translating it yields CSVGGAGTGRGFPEAFF.

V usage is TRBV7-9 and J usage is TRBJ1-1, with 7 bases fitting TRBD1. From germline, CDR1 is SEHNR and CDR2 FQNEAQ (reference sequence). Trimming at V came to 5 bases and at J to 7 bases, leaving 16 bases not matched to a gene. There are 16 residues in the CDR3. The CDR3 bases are TGTGCCAGCAGCCGGCCTGGGCAGGGGGTATCTAGTGAAGCTTTCTTT. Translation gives CASSRPGQGVSSEAFF.

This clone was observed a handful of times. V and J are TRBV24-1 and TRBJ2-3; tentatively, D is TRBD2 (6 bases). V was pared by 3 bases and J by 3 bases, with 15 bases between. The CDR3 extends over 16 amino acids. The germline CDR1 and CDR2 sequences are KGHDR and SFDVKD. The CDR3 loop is CATSDRASERTDTQYF. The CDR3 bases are TGTGCCACCAGTGATCGGGCTAGCGAGAGGACAGATACGCAGTATTTT.

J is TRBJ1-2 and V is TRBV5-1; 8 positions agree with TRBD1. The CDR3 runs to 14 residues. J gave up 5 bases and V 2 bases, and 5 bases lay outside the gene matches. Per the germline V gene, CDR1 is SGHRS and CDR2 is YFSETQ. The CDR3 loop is CASSFDRGGYGYTF. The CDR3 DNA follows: TGCGCCAGCAGCTTCGACAGGGGCGGGTATGGCTACACCTTC.